The present TCR beta chain was sequenced within a study of T cell responses to AZD1222 COVID-19 vaccine listed by TCRdb under 2021. Background for the entire study: A total of 230 to 250 trial participants underwent TCR sequencing, of whom nearly 210 received two doses of AZD1222 and around 25 received two doses of the MenACWY control vaccine. Trial participants were enrolled by age into 18-55, 56-69 and 70-plus year subgroups, with 148, 28 and 57 TCR-sequenced participants respectively. General findings and caveats noted by the study authors: A significant rise in spike-specific TCR breadth and depth was observed after two AZD1222 doses relative to day 0 and relative to MenACWY recipients. In the small 56-69-year group, the increase in depth fell short of significance, most likely because of low power. Because no samples from the day 14 peak response were available, repertoires could be characterized only after the peak T cell response. Nearly half of unique spike-specific TCRs reportedly recognized epitopes outside regions mutated in the B.1.351 and B.1.1.7 variants. CD4 TCRs associated with the vaccine covered the entire spike protein, and the dominant responses were in regions 160-218 and 743-854. Participants were mostly white British and included more females than males, and it was suggested by the authors that clonal diversity may have been underestimated. Conclusions about previously exposed vaccinees were limited because only a handful of AZD1222 recipients were SARS-CoV-2 seropositive at baseline.

The label giving this sample's time point can be read as: about 28 days (+/-7) after the second vaccine dose. AZD1222 recipients given second doses at about 4 weeks or at about 12 weeks were pooled, since spike-specific TCR depth and breadth were not found to differ between the two schedules. Samples from vaccinated people were obtained from the UK trials COV001 and COV002, which included a single-blind randomized controlled phase 2/3 trial of AZD1222 (ChAdOx1 nCoV-19) in healthy adults. For TCRbeta chain sequencing, PBMC samples from trial participants were taken at day 0 and at day 28 after the second dose. The CDR3 has 13 amino acids, counting the end cysteine and phenylalanine. The entry retains the CDR3 DNA only, 39 bases that are in frame from base 1. Reading the germline V gene (reference sequence) gives CDR1 LNHDA and CDR2 SQIVND. At the junction V is shortened by 3 bases and J by 1 base, with 6 bases in between.

As concerns this clone: Its recognized antigen is unknown. Base quality data are lacking; no much larger clone is found one base away.

The CDR3 regions of human TCRbeta chains were analyzed by immunosequencing. In the paper's pipeline: TCRs in the repertoires were matched against a reference library of SARS-CoV-2-specific TCRs that had been generated with the MIRA antigen-specificity platform. Breadth was defined as the fraction of unique TCRs that were SARS-CoV-2-associated, and depth was defined as the fraction of total T cells that were SARS-CoV-2-associated. Each spike-specific TCR was assigned to its reactive spike region and to a CD4 or CD8 class using the MIRA data. Log10-transformed breadth and depth values were compared by one-way ANOVA with Sidak's multiple comparisons tests. Sourced from immuneACCESS, this table was stored by TCRdb with only in-frame sequences that have V and J called. A share of the clones is absent; for the studies checked, an unresolved V gene accounts for under half, and the remainder has no known explanation. The D gene and trimming were derived from the DNA, and the V and J assignments and clone size from that table. The sample records 90,000 to 100,000 clones, 85% of which are singletons. The ten largest make up 4.5% of the sample.

The source was peripheral blood, collected 28 days after the second AZD1222 dose. The source is an adult who received the AZD1222 COVID-19 vaccine. This chain joins TRBV19 to TRBJ1-1, with no confident D gene call. The CDR3 region reads CASSIWENTEAFF. The DNA is TGTGCCAGTAGTATCTGGGAGAACACTGAAGCTTTCTTT.